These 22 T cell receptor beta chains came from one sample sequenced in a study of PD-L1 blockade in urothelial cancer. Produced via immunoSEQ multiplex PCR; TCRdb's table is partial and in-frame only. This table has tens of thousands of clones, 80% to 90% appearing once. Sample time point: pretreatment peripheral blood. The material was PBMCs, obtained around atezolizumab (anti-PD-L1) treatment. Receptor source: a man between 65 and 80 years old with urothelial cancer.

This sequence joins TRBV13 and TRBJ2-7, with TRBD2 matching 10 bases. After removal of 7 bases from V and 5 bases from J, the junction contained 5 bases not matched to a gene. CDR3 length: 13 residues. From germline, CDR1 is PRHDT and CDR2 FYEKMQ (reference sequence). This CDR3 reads CASKRTSGDEQYF. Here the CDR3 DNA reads TGTGCCAGCAAACGGACTAGCGGTGACGAGCAGTACTTC.

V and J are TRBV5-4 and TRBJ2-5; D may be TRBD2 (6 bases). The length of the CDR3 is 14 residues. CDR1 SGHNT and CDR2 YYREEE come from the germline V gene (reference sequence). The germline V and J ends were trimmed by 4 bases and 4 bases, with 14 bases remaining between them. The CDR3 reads CASSVATSPETQYF. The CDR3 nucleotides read TGTGCCAGCAGCGTAGCGACTAGTCCAGAGACCCAGTACTTC.

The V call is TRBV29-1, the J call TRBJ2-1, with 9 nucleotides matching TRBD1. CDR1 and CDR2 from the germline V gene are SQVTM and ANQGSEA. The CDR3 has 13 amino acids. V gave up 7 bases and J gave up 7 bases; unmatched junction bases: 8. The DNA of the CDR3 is TGCAGCGGTGCCACAGGGGGCATGAATGAGCAGTTCTTC. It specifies CSGATGGMNEQFF.

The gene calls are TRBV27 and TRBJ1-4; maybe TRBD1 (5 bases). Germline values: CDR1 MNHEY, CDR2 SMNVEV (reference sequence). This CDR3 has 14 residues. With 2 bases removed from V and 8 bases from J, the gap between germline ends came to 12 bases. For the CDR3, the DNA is TGTGCCAGCAGTTTAGGCCAGGGTGAGGAAAAACTGTTTTTT. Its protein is CASSLGQGEEKLFF.

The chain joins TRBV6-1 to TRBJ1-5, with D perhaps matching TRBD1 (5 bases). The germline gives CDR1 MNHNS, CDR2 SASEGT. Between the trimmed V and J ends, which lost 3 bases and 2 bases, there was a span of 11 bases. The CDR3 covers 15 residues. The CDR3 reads CASSEIRVRNQPQHF. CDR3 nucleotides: TGTGCCAGCAGTGAGATCAGGGTCCGCAATCAGCCCCAGCATTTT.

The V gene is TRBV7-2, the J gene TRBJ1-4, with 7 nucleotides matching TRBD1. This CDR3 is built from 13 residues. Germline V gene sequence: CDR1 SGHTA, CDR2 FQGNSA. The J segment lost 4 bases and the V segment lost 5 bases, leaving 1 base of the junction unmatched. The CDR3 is CASSPGGNEKLFF. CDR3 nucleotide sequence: TGTGCCAGCAGCCCAGGGGGTAATGAAAAACTGTTTTTT.

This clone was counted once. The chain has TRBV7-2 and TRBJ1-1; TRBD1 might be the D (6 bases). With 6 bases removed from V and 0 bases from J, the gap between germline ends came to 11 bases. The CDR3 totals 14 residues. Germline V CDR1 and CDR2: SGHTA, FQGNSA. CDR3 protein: CASSGGALNTEAFF. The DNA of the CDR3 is TGTGCCAGCAGTGGGGGGGCGTTGAACACTGAAGCTTTCTTT.

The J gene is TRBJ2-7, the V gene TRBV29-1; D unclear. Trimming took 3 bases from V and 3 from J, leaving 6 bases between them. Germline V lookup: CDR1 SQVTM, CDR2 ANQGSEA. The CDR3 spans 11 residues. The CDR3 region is CSVDTDYEQYF. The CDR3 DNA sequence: TGCAGCGTTGATACAGACTACGAGCAGTACTTC.

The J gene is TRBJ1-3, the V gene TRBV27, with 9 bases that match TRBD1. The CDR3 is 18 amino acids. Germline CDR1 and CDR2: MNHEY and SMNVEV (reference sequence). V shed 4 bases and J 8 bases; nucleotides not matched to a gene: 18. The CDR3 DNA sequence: TGTGCCAGCAGTTCACAGTGGAATACACAGGGGGCGGGACACACCATATATTTT. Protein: CASSSQWNTQGAGHTIYF.

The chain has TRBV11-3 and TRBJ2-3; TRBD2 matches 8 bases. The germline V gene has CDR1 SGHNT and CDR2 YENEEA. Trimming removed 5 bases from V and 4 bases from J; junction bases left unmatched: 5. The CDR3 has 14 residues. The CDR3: CASSHGTRADTQYF. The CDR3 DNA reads TGTGCCAGCAGCCACGGGACTAGAGCAGATACGCAGTATTTT.

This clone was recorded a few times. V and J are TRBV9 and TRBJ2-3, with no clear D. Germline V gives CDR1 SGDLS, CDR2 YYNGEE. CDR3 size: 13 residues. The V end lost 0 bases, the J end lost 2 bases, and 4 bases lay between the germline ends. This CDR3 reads CASSVAPTDTQYF. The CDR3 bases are TGTGCCAGCAGCGTAGCTCCCACAGATACGCAGTATTTT.

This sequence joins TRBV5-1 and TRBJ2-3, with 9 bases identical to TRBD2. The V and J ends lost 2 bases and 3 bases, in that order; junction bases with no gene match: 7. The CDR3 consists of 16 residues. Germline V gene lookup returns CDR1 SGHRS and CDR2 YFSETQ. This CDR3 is CASSFRAGGGTDTQYF. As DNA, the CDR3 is TGCGCCAGCAGCTTCAGAGCGGGAGGCGGAACAGATACGCAGTATTTT. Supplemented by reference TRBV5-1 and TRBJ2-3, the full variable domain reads KAGVTQTPRYLIKTRGQQVTLSCSPISGHRSVSWYQQTPGQGLQFLFEYFSETQRNKGNFPGRFSGRQFSNSRSEMNVSTLELGDSALYLCASSFRAGGGTDTQYFGPGTRLTVL.

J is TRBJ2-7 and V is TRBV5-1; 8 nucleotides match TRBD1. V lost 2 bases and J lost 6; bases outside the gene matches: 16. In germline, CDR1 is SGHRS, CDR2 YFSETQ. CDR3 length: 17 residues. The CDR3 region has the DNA TGCGCCAGCAGCTTAAAATTGACAGGACAGGGAAGTGGCGAGCAGTACTTC. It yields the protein CASSLKLTGQGSGEQYF.

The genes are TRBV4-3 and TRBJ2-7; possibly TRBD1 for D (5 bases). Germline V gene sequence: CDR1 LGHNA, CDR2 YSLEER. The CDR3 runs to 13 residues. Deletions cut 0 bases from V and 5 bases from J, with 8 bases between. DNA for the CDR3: TGCGCCAGCAGCCAAGATCGCAGGGACGAGCAGTACTTC. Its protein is CASSQDRRDEQYF.

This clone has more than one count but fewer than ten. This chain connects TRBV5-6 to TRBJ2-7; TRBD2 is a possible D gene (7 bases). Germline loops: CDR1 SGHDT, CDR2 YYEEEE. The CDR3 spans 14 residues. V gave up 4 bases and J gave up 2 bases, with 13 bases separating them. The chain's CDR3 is CASSGGGRAYEQYF. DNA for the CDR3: TGTGCCAGCAGCGGGGGGGGGCGGGCCTACGAGCAGTACTTC.

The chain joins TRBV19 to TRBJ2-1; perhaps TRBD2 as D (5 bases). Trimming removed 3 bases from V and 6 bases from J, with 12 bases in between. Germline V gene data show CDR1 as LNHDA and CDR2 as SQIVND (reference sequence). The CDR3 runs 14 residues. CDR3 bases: TGTGCCAGTAGTATTCTAGGAGCGGTCAATGAGCAGTTCTTC. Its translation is CASSILGAVNEQFF.

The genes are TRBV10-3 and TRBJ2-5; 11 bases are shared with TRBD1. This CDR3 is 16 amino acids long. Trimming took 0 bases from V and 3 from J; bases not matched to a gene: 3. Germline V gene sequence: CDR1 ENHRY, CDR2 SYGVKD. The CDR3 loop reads CAISESLGQGEETQYF. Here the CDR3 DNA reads TGTGCCATCAGTGAGTCCCTGGGACAGGGGGAAGAGACCCAGTACTTC.

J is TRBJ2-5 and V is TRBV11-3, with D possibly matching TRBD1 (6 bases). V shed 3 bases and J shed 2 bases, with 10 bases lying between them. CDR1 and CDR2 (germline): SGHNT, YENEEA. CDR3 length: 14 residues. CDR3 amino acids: CASSLDSLQETQYF. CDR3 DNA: TGTGCCAGCAGCTTGGACAGTCTTCAAGAGACCCAGTACTTC.

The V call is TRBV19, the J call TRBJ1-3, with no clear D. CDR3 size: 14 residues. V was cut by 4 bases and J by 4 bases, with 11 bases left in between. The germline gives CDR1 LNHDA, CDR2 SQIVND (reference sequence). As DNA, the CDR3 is TGTGCCAGTAGTACCCCCGCCAGAGGAAACACCATATATTTT. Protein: CASSTPARGNTIYF.

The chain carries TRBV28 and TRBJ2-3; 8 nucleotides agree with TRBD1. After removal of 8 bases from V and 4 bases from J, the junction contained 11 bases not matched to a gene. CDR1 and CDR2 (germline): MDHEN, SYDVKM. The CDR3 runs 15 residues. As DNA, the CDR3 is TGTGCCAGCCGACCCACGACAGGGGTGGCAGATACGCAGTATTTT. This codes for CASRPTTGVADTQYF.

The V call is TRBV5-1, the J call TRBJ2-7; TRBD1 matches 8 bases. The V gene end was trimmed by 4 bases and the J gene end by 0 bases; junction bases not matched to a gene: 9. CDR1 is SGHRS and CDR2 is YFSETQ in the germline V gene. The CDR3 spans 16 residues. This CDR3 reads CASSRLTGGSSYEQYF. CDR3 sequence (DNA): TGCGCCAGCAGCCGATTAACAGGGGGGAGCTCCTACGAGCAGTACTTC.

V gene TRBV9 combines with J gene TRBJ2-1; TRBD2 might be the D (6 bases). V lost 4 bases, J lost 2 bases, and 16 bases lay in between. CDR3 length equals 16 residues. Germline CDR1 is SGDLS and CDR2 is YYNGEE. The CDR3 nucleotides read TGTGCCAGCAGCCCGGGGACTTCCAGAGCCTACAATGAGCAGTTCTTC. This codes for CASSPGTSRAYNEQFF.